Listed below are T cell receptor beta chains from one sample, sequenced in a study of beta chain features in type 1 diabetes. TCRdb keeps only in-frame clones here, not all; method: immunoSEQ multiplex PCR. This table has about 120,000 clones, roughly 17% appearing once. The sequencing input was central memory CD4+ T cells from blood. The source is a man younger than 45 with type 1 diabetes. CDR3s include the opening cysteine and the closing phenylalanine or tryptophan. A D gene is named only where the DNA matches it firmly. Clone size, where shown, is once, few, many, or a class for clones that have expanded.

TRBV18	.	.	TRBJ2-5	CASSPRETQYF	TGTGCCAGCTCACCTCGAGAGACCCAGTACTTC
TRBV5-1	.	few	TRBJ2-5	CASSLAGSIRETQYF	TGCGCCAGCAGCTTGGCTGGGAGCATTAGGGAGACCCAGTACTTC
TRBV7-6	.	.	TRBJ1-2	CASSLVAGDANYGYTF	TGTGCCAGCAGCTTAGTGGCGGGGGATGCTAACTATGGCTACACCTTC
TRBV6-1	.	.	TRBJ1-5	CASSEYSQHF	TGTGCCAGCAGTGAGTATTCCCAGCATTTT
TRBV4-1	.	.	TRBJ2-2	CASSRFEGIFDTGELFF	TGCGCCAGCAGTCGGTTCGAGGGGATATTTGACACCGGGGAGCTGTTTTTT
TRBV7-2	.	few	TRBJ1-6	CASSPQWGNDLHF	TGTGCCAGCAGCCCACAATGGGGGAACGACCTCCACTTT
TRBV11-3	.	many	TRBJ1-2	CASSGLEDYGYTF	TGTGCCAGCAGCGGATTAGAGGACTATGGCTACACCTTC
TRBV7-8	.	.	TRBJ2-5	CASSFNGETQYF	TGTGCCAGCAGCTTCAACGGGGAGACCCAGTACTTC
TRBV29-1	TRBD1	.	TRBJ1-5	CSCTWGQGGNQPQHF	TGCAGCTGTACCTGGGGACAGGGCGGCAATCAGCCCCAGCATTTT
TRBV28	TRBD1	few	TRBJ2-2	CASRWDSRELFF	TGTGCCAGCAGATGGGACAGTCGCGAGCTGTTTTTT
TRBV10-2	.	many	TRBJ1-2	CASSDGGPYGYTF	TGCGCCAGCAGTGATGGAGGGCCCTATGGCTACACCTTC
TRBV18	TRBD2	.	TRBJ2-1	CASSPGGDNEQFF	TGTGCCAGCTCTCCGGGAGGGGATAATGAGCAGTTCTTC
TRBV29-1	.	.	TRBJ1-4	CSVEGQGREKLFF	TGCAGCGTTGAAGGGCAGGGTCGGGAAAAACTGTTTTTT
TRBV30	.	few	TRBJ2-3	CAFSGQAAAGDTQYF	TGTGCCTTCTCCGGGCAGGCAGCGGCGGGAGATACGCAGTATTTT
TRBV5-1	.	.	TRBJ2-5	CASSRTNAAETQYF	TGCGCCAGCAGCCGGACCAACGCCGCAGAGACCCAGTACTTC
TRBV6-6	.	few	TRBJ2-5	CASRTGVDQETQYF	TGTGCCAGCAGAACCGGAGTGGACCAAGAGACCCAGTACTTC
TRBV4-1	.	.	TRBJ2-7	CASSQGEQGASADYEQYF	TGCGCCAGCAGCCAAGGAGAACAGGGAGCCTCTGCGGACTACGAGCAGTACTTC
TRBV4-3	TRBD1	few	TRBJ2-7	CASSRSSGQAEETYEQYF	TGCGCCAGCAGCCGCAGCTCGGGACAGGCCGAAGAAACCTACGAGCAGTACTTC
TRBV11-3	.	few	TRBJ2-5	CASSPSRVTETQYF	TGTGCCAGCAGCCCGAGCAGGGTGACTGAGACCCAGTACTTC
TRBV10-3	.	many	TRBJ2-7	CAIRDQATYEQYF	TGTGCCATCAGGGACCAGGCAACGTACGAGCAGTACTTC
TRBV6-5	.	few	TRBJ1-1	CASSAGKGVRTEAFF	TGTGCCAGCTCCGCAGGGAAAGGGGTAAGGACTGAAGCTTTCTTT
TRBV2	TRBD2	few	TRBJ2-3	CASSGSSGVVDTQYF	TGTGCCAGCAGTGGATCTAGCGGGGTTGTAGATACGCAGTATTTT
TRBV29-1	TRBD1	few	TRBJ1-2	CSVDASGGDTYGYTF	TGCAGCGTGGATGCATCAGGGGGCGATACGTATGGCTACACCTTC
TRBV7-9	TRBD1	few	TRBJ2-3	CASSRTGGGTDTQYF	TGTGCCAGCAGCCGGACAGGGGGGGGCACAGATACGCAGTATTTT
TRBV5-1	TRBD1	.	TRBJ1-4	CASRDRDANEKLFF	TGCGCCAGCAGGGACAGGGATGCTAATGAAAAACTGTTTTTT
TRBV7-8	.	.	TRBJ1-3	CASSLEGGTFSGNTIYF	TGTGCCAGCAGCTTAGAGGGAGGGACCTTCTCTGGAAACACCATATATTTT
TRBV7-2	.	few	TRBJ2-5	CASSSDRAGKTQYF	TGTGCCAGCAGCTCAGACAGGGCGGGAAAGACCCAGTACTTC
TRBV4-3	.	.	TRBJ2-5	CASSQDHYSGRGAETQYF	TGCGCCAGCAGCCAAGACCACTACTCGGGGCGGGGAGCAGAGACCCAGTACTTC
TRBV6-5	.	few	TRBJ2-1	CASSLTAAQSNRFF	TGTGCCAGCAGTCTTACAGCGGCCCAAAGTAACAGGTTCTTC
TRBV7-2	.	.	TRBJ2-7	CASSLIQASYEQYF	TGTGCCAGCAGCTTAATTCAGGCGTCCTACGAGCAGTACTTC
TRBV5-4	.	few	TRBJ2-7	CASSADSYEQYF	TGTGCCAGCAGCGCTGACTCCTACGAGCAGTACTTC
TRBV5-4	.	few	TRBJ2-5	CASSLAGSQETQYF	TGTGCCAGCAGCTTGGCCGGCTCCCAAGAGACCCAGTACTTC
TRBV2	.	once	TRBJ2-3	CASSGPDPLLRDTQYF	TGTGCCAGCAGTGGTCCGGACCCCTTGCTTAGAGATACGCAGTATTTT
TRBV28	.	medium-sized	TRBJ2-5	CASSRGASQETQYF	TGTGCCAGCAGCCGGGGGGCCAGCCAAGAGACCCAGTACTTC
TRBV6-5	.	few	TRBJ2-5	CASTEGTKGETQYF	TGTGCCAGCACTGAGGGGACGAAAGGAGAGACCCAGTACTTC
TRBV11-2	.	few	TRBJ2-5	CASSLGTNQETQYF	TGTGCCAGCAGCTTAGGTACTAACCAAGAGACCCAGTACTTC
TRBV2	.	many	TRBJ2-2	CASQRGDYTGELFF	TGTGCCAGCCAGAGGGGAGACTACACCGGGGAGCTGTTTTTT
TRBV30	.	.	TRBJ1-6	CAWSAYQDGSGGNSPLHF	TGTGCCTGGAGTGCTTATCAGGACGGCTCGGGAGGTAATTCACCCCTCCACTTT
TRBV18	.	.	TRBJ2-4	CASSPPVGGNTKNIQYF	TGTGCCAGCTCACCACCGGTAGGGGGGAACACCAAAAACATTCAGTACTTC
TRBV13	.	few	TRBJ2-6	CASSLEGKGLSGANVLTF	TGTGCCAGCAGCTTAGAAGGAAAGGGACTCTCTGGGGCCAACGTCCTGACTTTC
TRBV9	.	few	TRBJ1-5	CASSVQRKEAVLNQPQHF	TGTGCCAGCAGCGTCCAACGGAAGGAGGCAGTCCTTAATCAGCCCCAGCATTTT
TRBV6-5	TRBD1	.	TRBJ2-7	CASGDSTYEQYF	TGTGCCAGCGGGGACAGTACCTACGAGCAGTACTTC
TRBV6-1	.	.	TRBJ2-7	CASSEDRDTYEQYF	TGTGCCAGCAGTGAAGATAGGGACACCTACGAGCAGTACTTC
TRBV18	TRBD1	.	TRBJ2-7	CASSPLGQSSSHYEQYF	TGTGCCAGCTCACCGCTGGGACAGTCCTCATCACACTACGAGCAGTACTTC
TRBV5-6	.	.	TRBJ2-3	CASSLEGTDTQYF	TGTGCCAGCAGCTTGGAAGGGACAGATACGCAGTATTTT
TRBV30	.	.	TRBJ1-2	CAWSQWSNYGYTF	TGTGCCTGGAGTCAGTGGAGTAACTATGGCTACACCTTC
TRBV7-2	.	.	TRBJ2-5	CASSRGQQETQYF	TGTGCCAGCAGCCGTGGACAGCAAGAGACCCAGTACTTC
TRBV9	.	.	TRBJ1-2	CASLPDSLTHGYTF	TGTGCCAGTCTACCGGACAGCCTTACCCATGGCTACACCTTC
TRBV4-2	.	.	TRBJ2-7	CASSQGSGKTYEQYF	TGTGCCAGCAGCCAGGGTTCGGGCAAGACCTACGAGCAGTACTTC
TRBV7-2	TRBD1	many	TRBJ2-1	CASSPRQGRFYNEQFF	TGTGCCAGCAGCCCCCGACAGGGTAGGTTTTACAATGAGCAGTTCTTC
TRBV4-3	.	.	TRBJ2-3	CASSLSGLEGTQYF	TGCGCCAGCAGCCTATCCGGACTCGAGGGTACGCAGTATTTT
TRBV29-1	.	.	TRBJ1-3	CSVASFGSLGNTIYF	TGCAGCGTTGCTTCATTTGGTTCGCTTGGAAACACCATATATTTT
TRBV23-1	.	.	TRBJ1-5	CASSQWSEQPQHF	TGCGCCAGCAGTCAATGGAGTGAGCAGCCCCAGCATTTT
TRBV30	TRBD1	.	TRBJ1-2	CAWAGGSYGYTF	TGTGCCTGGGCAGGGGGCAGCTATGGCTACACCTTC
TRBV7-8	.	.	TRBJ1-5	CASSGPRDPRGQPQHF	TGTGCCAGCAGCGGGCCCAGGGACCCAAGGGGTCAGCCCCAGCATTTT
TRBV5-1	TRBD1	few	TRBJ1-1	CASSLETGVSTEAFF	TGCGCCAGCAGCTTGGAAACAGGGGTTAGCACTGAAGCTTTCTTT
TRBV7-2	.	.	TRBJ2-5	CASSLRQFQETQYF	TGTGCCAGCAGCTTACGGCAGTTCCAAGAGACCCAGTACTTC